In this sample, the clone carrying this T cell receptor (beta chain) turned up many times. The source of the sample is a study of regulatory T cells in long-lasting Graves disease. The time point is: newly diagnosed GD, antithyroid drugs for less than 3 months. Researchers made the TCR library from RNA that was extracted from PBMCs. Researchers made TCR beta libraries by using iRepertoire HTBI primers and running Arm-PCR on CDR3 regions. Via MiXCR, TCRdb re-called the multiplex PCR reads, giving one row per CDR3 protein. The sample includes hundreds of thousands of distinct CDR3 sequences, about 15% seen only once; the top ten take around 13%. From germline, CDR1 is KGHSH and CDR2 LQKENI. The CDR3 totals 15 residues. The V gene lost 6 bases and the J gene lost 1 base, with 15 bases spanning the gap. These records were also assigned to another study, of T cells in Graves' hyperthyroidism and ophthalmopathy. That publication notes: Most clonotypes expanded in thyroid above 0.001 were likewise present in blood.

The gene calls are TRBV18 and TRBJ1-1, with a tentative D call TRBD1 (6 bases). The input for sequencing was peripheral blood mononuclear cells (PBMCs), taken at new diagnosis, from a patient treated with antithyroid drugs. The sequence derives from a young man with Graves disease. CDR3 residues: CASSDAAGANTEAFF. The CDR3 DNA sequence: TGTGCCAGCTCGGACGCTGCAGGGGCGAACACTGAAGCTTTCTTT.